This T cell receptor beta chain was recorded in a study of cytomegalovirus exposure and HLA in healthy donors. Study as a whole: The approximately 710 first-cohort repertoires and the 110 or so validation repertoires shared the same platform, a later analysis reported.

The CDR3 has 13 residues. V dropped 6 bases and J dropped 4 bases, with 15 bases sitting between them. Germline V CDR1 and CDR2: SQVTM, ANQGSEA. This clone was seen a few times. The antigen is not known. Findings and caveats of the study: Cytomegalovirus-associated TCR beta chains were listed, numbering around 150. Reports credit the classifier with highly specific, highly sensitive diagnosis of cytomegalovirus status.

The protocol was immunoSEQ multiplex PCR, while the TCRdb copy is restricted to in-frame clones and leaves out a portion. The sample consists of some 130,000 clones, 94% of them appearing once. A roughly 120-subject validation cohort, separate from the approximately 720-subject first cohort, supplied the donors. Sequenced input: PBMCs. The chain employs TRBV29-1 and TRBJ1-2; perhaps TRBD1 as D (6 bases). This sequence was found in a man aged 18-30 years in good health and CMV-seropositive. The CDR3 nucleotides read TGCAGCGTGGAGCACCGGGACACCTATGGCTACACCTTC. Its protein is CSVEHRDTYGYTF.